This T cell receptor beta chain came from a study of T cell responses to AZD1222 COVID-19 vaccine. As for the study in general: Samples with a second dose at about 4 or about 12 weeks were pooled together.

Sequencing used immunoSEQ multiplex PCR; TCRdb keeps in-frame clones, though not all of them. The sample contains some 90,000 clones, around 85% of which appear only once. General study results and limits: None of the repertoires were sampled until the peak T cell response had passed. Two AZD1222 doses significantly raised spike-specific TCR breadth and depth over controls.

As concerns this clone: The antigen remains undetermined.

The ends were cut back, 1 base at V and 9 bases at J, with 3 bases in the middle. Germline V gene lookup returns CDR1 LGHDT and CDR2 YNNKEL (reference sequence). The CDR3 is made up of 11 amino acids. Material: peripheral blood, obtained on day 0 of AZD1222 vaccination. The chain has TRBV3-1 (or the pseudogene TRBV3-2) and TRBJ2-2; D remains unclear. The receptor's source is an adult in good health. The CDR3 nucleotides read TGTGCCAGCAGCCAAGGCCGGGAGCTGTTTTTT. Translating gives CASSQGRELFF.